This T cell receptor (beta chain) was recorded in a study of chemoradiotherapy in HPV16-positive cancers. Findings of the study overall: During treatment, candidate HPV-specific clones and E7-related motifs expanded in tumor. The functional HPV-specific definition rests on just a couple of HPV16-positive patients.

Regarding this clone: The antigen remains unidentified.

Measured with immunoSEQ multiplex PCR; TCRdb has only the in-frame clones, and not every one. There are 8,600 or so clones in the sample; 70% to 90% occur only once, and about 3.1% lies in the top ten. The source was tumor tissue, collected from a patient who underwent chemoradiotherapy. The receptor's source is a human donor with HPV-associated anogenital cancer.

CDR3 sequence (DNA): TGTGCCAGCAGTGACGGACTCCGGGGCAATGAGCAGTTCTTC. The encoded protein is CASSDGLRGNEQFF. The V call is TRBV6-1, the J call TRBJ2-1, with D perhaps matching TRBD2 (5 bases). CDR1 MNHNS and CDR2 SASEGT come from the germline V gene. V was clipped by 3 bases and J by 6 bases, with 12 bases between them. The CDR3 consists of 14 residues.